The next 21 T cell receptor beta chains were all read from a single sample in a study of vaccination and CD4 T cells after COVID-19. The Oncomine TCR Beta short-read assay sequenced DNA from cultured CD4+ T cells. TCRdb passed the PCR reads through MiXCR, listing each CDR3 protein once. Of 18,000 or so distinct CDR3 sequences in the sample, around 40% were seen once. Antigens of these TCRs are unknown. The time point was: late sampling 161 to 241 days after vaccination in a few convalescent patients. Treatment meaning: approximately nine-day PBMC culture with coronavirus spike peptide pools or control peptides (ViraFEST assay). This material consisted of CD4+ T cells from blood, cultured in vitro, taken about 7 months after SARS-CoV-2 vaccination. The receptor source for this set is a human donor who had recovered from COVID-19.

The chain employs TRBV6-1 and TRBJ2-3, with 9 bases matching TRBD1. Germline V lookup: CDR1 MNHNS, CDR2 SASEGT. Trimming took 7 bases from V and 4 from J; bases not matched to a gene: 9. This CDR3 spans 15 amino acids. The CDR3 sequence is CASTDTGQGADTQYF. The CDR3 DNA reads as TGTGCCAGCACGGACACGGGACAGGGTGCAGATACGCAGTATTTT.

The V call is TRBV19, the J call TRBJ1-5; TRBD1 aligns across 10 bases. The junction had 11 bases not matched to a gene; V was cut back by 9 bases and J by 6 bases. Germline V lookup: CDR1 LNHDA, CDR2 SQIVND (reference sequence). The CDR3 consists of 15 residues. The CDR3 DNA reads as TGTGCCAGCCAGGACAGGGGGTTTTTAGGTCAGCCCCAGCATTTT. Translation: CASQDRGFLGQPQHF. Full variable domain (missing parts from reference TRBV19 and TRBJ1-5): DGGITQSPKYLFRKEGQNVTLSCEQNLNHDAMYWYRQDPGQGLRLIYYSQIVNDFQKGDIAEGYSVSREKKESFPLTVTSAQKNPTAFYLCASQDRGFLGQPQHFGDGTRLSIL.

This clonotype was picked up a small number of times. For the CDR3, the DNA is TGCAGTGCTAGAGTTTTGGTAGCGGGTCCAGATACGCAGTATTTT. It encodes CSARVLVAGPDTQYF. This chain uses TRBV20-1 with TRBJ2-3, with 7 bases fitting TRBD2. Looked up from germline, CDR1 is DFQATT and CDR2 is SNEGSKA (reference sequence). The CDR3 runs 15 residues. The trim removed 1 base at V and 4 bases at J, leaving 8 bases unmatched.

This clonotype has just a few counts. The chain carries TRBV7-9 and TRBJ1-1, with no clear D. V lost 5 bases and J lost 3, with 19 bases in between. CDR3 length: 16 residues. The V gene's germline CDR1 is SEHNR and CDR2 FQNEAQ (reference sequence). This CDR3 reads CASSDWTFKKDTEAFF. In DNA form, the CDR3 reads TGTGCCAGCAGCGATTGGACGTTCAAGAAGGACACTGAAGCTTTCTTT.

CDR3 residues: CASSEHRGSNSPLHF. CDR3 in DNA: TGTGCCAGCAGTGAACACAGGGGCTCCAATTCACCCCTCCACTTT. The chain couples TRBV2 to TRBJ1-6; the match to TRBD1 covers 7 bases. This CDR3 is 15 amino acids long. Germline CDR1 is SNHLY and CDR2 is FYNNEI. Trimming cost V 2 bases and J 7 bases; bases outside gene matches: 5. Supplemented by reference TRBV2 and TRBJ1-6, the full variable domain reads EPEVTQTPSHQVTQMGQEVILRCVPISNHLYFYWYRQILGQKVEFLVSFYNNEISEKSEIFDDQFSVERPDGSNFTLKIRSTKLEDSAMYFCASSEHRGSNSPLHFGNGTRLTVT.

A few counts support this clonotype. V and J are TRBV15 and TRBJ1-2, with D possibly TRBD1 on 5 matching bases. This CDR3 is 13 amino acids long. The ends were cut back, 5 bases at V and 5 bases at J, with 12 bases in the middle. From germline, CDR1 is LNHNV and CDR2 YYDKDF (reference sequence). For the CDR3, the DNA is TGTGCCACCAGCGCGGGGGGGTATTATGGCTACACCTTC. Translated, it gives CATSAGGYYGYTF.

The sample holds a few counts of this clonotype. This chain connects TRBV7-2 to TRBJ1-5; D unclear. CDR1 is SGHTA, CDR2 FQGNSA, per germline. The CDR3 has 13 amino acids. V was cut by 5 bases and J by 4 bases, with 9 bases left in between. This CDR3 reads CASSPDQNQPQHF. The CDR3 DNA follows: TGTGCCAGCAGCCCAGACCAAAATCAGCCCCAGCATTTT.

The chain carries TRBV11-3 and TRBJ2-7, with TRBD2 matching over 9 bases. This CDR3 is 15 amino acids long. Germline CDR1 and CDR2: SGHNT and YENEEA. Trimming at V came to 3 bases and at J to 7 bases, leaving 10 bases not matched to a gene. As DNA, the CDR3 is TGTGCCAGCAGCTTCTTAGCGGGAGAATTCGGGGAGCAGTACTTC. Protein: CASSFLAGEFGEQYF. The full variable domain, completed using reference TRBV11-3 and TRBJ2-7, is EAGVVQSPRYKIIEKKQPVAFWCNPISGHNTLYWYLQNLGQGPELLIRYENEEAVDDSQLPKDRFSAERLKGVDSTLKIQPAELGDSAVYLCASSFLAGEFGEQYFGPGTRLTVT.

The chain combines TRBV6-1 with TRBJ1-1; TRBD1 matches 7 bases. From germline, CDR1 is MNHNS and CDR2 SASEGT. The junction had 6 bases not matched to a gene; V was cut back by 6 bases and J by 2 bases. The CDR3 consists of 14 residues. The CDR3 sequence is CASRRGRSNTEAFF. The CDR3 nucleotides read TGTGCCAGCAGAAGGGGGCGGAGTAACACTGAAGCTTTCTTT.

This sequence joins TRBV27 and TRBJ1-2; TRBD1 matches 8 bases. Germline lookup yields CDR1 MNHEY and CDR2 SMNVEV (reference sequence). There are 13 residues in the CDR3. The trim removed 7 bases at V and 8 bases at J, leaving 9 bases unmatched. The CDR3 coding sequence is TGTGCCAGCACTGACGGACAGGGAACCGGCTACACCTTC. Protein sequence: CASTDGQGTGYTF.

This chain uses TRBV4-2 with TRBJ1-1; D gene ambiguous. Germline V gene sequence: CDR1 LGHNA, CDR2 YNFKEQ. CDR3 size: 14 residues. V gave up 5 bases and J gave up 0 bases, with 10 bases separating them. The CDR3 reads CASSFLTMNTEAFF. The CDR3 region has the DNA TGTGCCAGCAGCTTCCTAACGATGAACACTGAAGCTTTCTTT.

This clonotype was recorded a few times. The chain combines TRBV20-1 with TRBJ1-2; D is uncertain. The CDR3 is 11 amino acids. Trimming shortened V by 6 bases and J by 4 bases, and 9 bases separated the two germline ends. Germline V gene data show CDR1 as DFQATT and CDR2 as SNEGSKA (reference sequence). The CDR3 spells CSAQSAYGYTF. In nucleotides, the CDR3 is TGCAGTGCCCAAAGTGCCTATGGCTACACCTTC.

This clonotype was found a few times. The chain employs TRBV20-1 and TRBJ1-5; D is perhaps TRBD1 (6 bases). Germline CDR1 is DFQATT and CDR2 is SNEGSKA (reference sequence). The V and J ends lost 3 bases and 1 base respectively, with 10 bases between them. The CDR3 is 14 residues long. CDR3 nucleotide sequence: TGCAGTGCTAGTAAAGGGGGGAGCAATCAGCCCCAGCATTTT. Amino acids: CSASKGGSNQPQHF.

V and J are TRBV7-3 and TRBJ2-3, with 9 bases aligning to TRBD2. Trimming took 5 bases from V and 4 from J; bases not matched to a gene: 16. Germline V CDR1 and CDR2: SGHTA, FQGTGA. The CDR3 extends over 18 amino acids. CDR3 nucleotide sequence: TGTGCCAGCAGCCAACAGGCCCCTCTAGCGGGGATCTCAGATACGCAGTATTTT. Its translation is CASSQQAPLAGISDTQYF.

This chain joins TRBV4-3 and TRBJ2-3; 12 bases map to TRBD2. The CDR3 covers 17 residues. V shed 1 base, J shed 5 bases, and the junction held 7 bases outside the gene matches. From germline, CDR1 is LGHNA and CDR2 YSLEER. DNA of the CDR3: TGCGCCAGCAGCCAAGCTAGCGGGAGGGCGATTGGAGATACGCAGTATTTT. It yields the protein CASSQASGRAIGDTQYF.

V gene TRBV7-9 combines with J gene TRBJ2-1; 10 nucleotides agree with TRBD1. V dropped 0 bases and J dropped 8; count of bases not matched to a gene: 4. This CDR3 spans 15 amino acids. Germline lookup yields CDR1 SEHNR and CDR2 FQNEAQ (reference sequence). The CDR3 is CASSLATGGIHEQFF. The DNA of the CDR3 is TGTGCCAGCAGCTTAGCGACAGGGGGCATTCATGAGCAGTTCTTC.

This clonotype has only a few counts. The genes are TRBV6-1 and TRBJ1-1; the D is unclear. Germline V gene data show CDR1 as MNHNS and CDR2 as SASEGT. The CDR3 is made up of 13 amino acids. V was clipped by 6 bases and J by 1 base, with 9 bases between them. The CDR3 sequence: CASSVTRNTEAFF. The CDR3 DNA follows: TGTGCCAGCAGCGTAACACGGAACACTGAAGCTTTCTTT.

The V gene is TRBV2, the J gene TRBJ1-1; weak D call: TRBD1 (5 bases). CDR1 is SNHLY, CDR2 FYNNEI, per germline. Trimming took 6 bases from V and 10 from J, leaving 15 bases between them. The CDR3 extends over 12 amino acids. CDR3 sequence: CASSLRVAGAFF. Written as DNA, the CDR3 is TGTGCCAGCAGCCTCAGGGTTGCAGGAGCTTTCTTT.

V usage is TRBV19 and J usage is TRBJ1-2; 9 bases line up with TRBD1. V shed 7 bases and J 7 bases; nucleotides not matched to a gene: 10. CDR3 length equals 14 residues. Germline V gives CDR1 LNHDA, CDR2 SQIVND (reference sequence). This chain's CDR3 is CASKRGTGNGGYTF. The DNA of the CDR3 is TGTGCCAGTAAACGCGGGACAGGGAACGGTGGCTACACCTTC. The variable domain in full, completed from reference TRBV19 and TRBJ1-2, reads DGGITQSPKYLFRKEGQNVTLSCEQNLNHDAMYWYRQDPGQGLRLIYYSQIVNDFQKGDIAEGYSVSREKKESFPLTVTSAQKNPTAFYLCASKRGTGNGGYTFGSGTRLTVV.

CDR3 sequence reads: CANPGLAGQETQYF. For the CDR3, the DNA is TGTGCCAACCCGGGACTAGCGGGACAAGAGACCCAGTACTTC. This sequence joins TRBV6-1 and TRBJ2-5; 13 bases fit TRBD2. V trimming: 10 bases; J trimming: 2 bases; junction bases outside the gene matches: 4. Germline V gives CDR1 MNHNS, CDR2 SASEGT. The CDR3 totals 14 residues.

In its sample, this clonotype was seen a few times. The rearrangement joins TRBV30 to TRBJ2-7, with D tentatively TRBD1 or TRBD2 (6 bases each). The CDR3 extends over 14 amino acids. Germline CDR1 GTSNPN, CDR2 SVGIG (reference sequence). Trimming cost V 0 bases and J 3 bases, with 12 bases left between them. In nucleotides, the CDR3 is TGTGCCTGGAGTGTTAAGGGGGAGGTCTACGAGCAGTACTTC. Protein sequence: CAWSVKGEVYEQYF.